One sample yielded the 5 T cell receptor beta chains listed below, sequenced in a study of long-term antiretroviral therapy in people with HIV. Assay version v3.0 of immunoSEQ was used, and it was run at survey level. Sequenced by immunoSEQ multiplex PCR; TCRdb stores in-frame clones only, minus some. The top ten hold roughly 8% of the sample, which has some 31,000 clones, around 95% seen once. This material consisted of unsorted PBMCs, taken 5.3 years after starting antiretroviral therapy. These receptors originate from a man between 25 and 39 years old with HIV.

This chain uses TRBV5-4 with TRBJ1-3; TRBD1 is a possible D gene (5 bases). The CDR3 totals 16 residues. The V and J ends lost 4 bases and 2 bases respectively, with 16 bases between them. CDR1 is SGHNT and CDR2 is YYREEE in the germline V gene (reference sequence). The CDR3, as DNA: TGTGCCAGCAGCCGAGCCGGGACCGACCCTGGAAACACCATATATTTT. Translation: CASSRAGTDPGNTIYF.

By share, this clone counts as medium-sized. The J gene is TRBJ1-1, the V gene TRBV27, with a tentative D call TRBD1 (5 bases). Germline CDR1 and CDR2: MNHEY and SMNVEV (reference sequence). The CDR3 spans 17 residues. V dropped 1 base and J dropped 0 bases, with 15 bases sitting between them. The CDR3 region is CASSLFFREPMNTEAFF. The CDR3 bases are TGTGCCAGCAGTTTATTCTTCAGGGAACCCATGAACACTGAAGCTTTCTTT.

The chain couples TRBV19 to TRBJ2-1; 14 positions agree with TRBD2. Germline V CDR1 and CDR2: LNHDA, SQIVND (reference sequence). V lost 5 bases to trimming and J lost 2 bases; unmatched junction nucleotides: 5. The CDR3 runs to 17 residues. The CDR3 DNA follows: TGTGCCAGTAGTGGGACTAGCGGGAGTCTTCCCTACAATGAGCAGTTCTTC. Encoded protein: CASSGTSGSLPYNEQFF.

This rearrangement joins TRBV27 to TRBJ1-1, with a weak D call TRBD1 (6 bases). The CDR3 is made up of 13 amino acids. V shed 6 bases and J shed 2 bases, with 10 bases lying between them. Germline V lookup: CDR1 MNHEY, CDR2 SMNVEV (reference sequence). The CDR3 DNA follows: TGTGCCAGCAGCCCACAGGGTAACACTGAAGCTTTCTTT. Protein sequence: CASSPQGNTEAFF.

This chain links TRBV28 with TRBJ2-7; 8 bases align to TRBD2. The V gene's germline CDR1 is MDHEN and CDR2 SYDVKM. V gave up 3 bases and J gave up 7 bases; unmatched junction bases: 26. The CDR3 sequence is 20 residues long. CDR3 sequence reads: CASSFQPWNSGTDGEMEQYF. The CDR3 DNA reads TGTGCCAGCAGTTTCCAACCTTGGAATAGCGGGACCGACGGTGAGATGGAGCAGTACTTC.